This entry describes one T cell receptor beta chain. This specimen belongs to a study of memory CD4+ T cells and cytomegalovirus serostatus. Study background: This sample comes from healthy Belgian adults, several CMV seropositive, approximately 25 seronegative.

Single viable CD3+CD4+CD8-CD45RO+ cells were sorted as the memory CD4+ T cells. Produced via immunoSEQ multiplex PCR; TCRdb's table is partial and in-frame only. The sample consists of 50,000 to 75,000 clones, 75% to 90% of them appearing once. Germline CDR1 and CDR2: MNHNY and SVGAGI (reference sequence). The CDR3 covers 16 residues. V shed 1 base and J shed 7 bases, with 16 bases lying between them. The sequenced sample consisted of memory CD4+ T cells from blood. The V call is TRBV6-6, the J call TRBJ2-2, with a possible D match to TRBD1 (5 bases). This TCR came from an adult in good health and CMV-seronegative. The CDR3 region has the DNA TGTGCCAGCAGTTACTTTCTGGCAGGGTCAAGCGGGGAGCTGTTTTTT. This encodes CASSYFLAGSSGELFF.